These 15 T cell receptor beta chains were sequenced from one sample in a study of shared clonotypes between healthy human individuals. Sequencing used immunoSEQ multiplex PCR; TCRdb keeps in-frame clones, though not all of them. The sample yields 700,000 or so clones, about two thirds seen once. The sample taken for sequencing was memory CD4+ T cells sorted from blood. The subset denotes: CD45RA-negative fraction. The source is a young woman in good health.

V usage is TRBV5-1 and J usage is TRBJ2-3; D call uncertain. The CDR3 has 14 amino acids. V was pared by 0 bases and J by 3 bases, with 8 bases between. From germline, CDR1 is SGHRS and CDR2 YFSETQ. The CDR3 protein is CASSLADGTDTQYF. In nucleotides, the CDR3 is TGCGCCAGCAGCTTGGCCGACGGGACAGATACGCAGTATTTT.

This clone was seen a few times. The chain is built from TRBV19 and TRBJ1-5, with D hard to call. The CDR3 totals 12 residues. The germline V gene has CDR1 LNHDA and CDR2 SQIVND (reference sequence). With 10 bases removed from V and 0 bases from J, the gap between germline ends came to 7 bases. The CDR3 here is CATRNSNQPQHF. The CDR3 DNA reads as TGTGCCACCCGAAATAGCAATCAGCCCCAGCATTTT.

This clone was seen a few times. CDR3 sequence (DNA): TGTGCCAGCAGCTCCTCCCTAGGGTGGCTGGACCAAGAGACCCAGTACTTC. This encodes CASSSSLGWLDQETQYF. This sequence joins TRBV5-4 and TRBJ2-5; D is unclear. Trimming cost V 3 bases and J 0 bases, with 18 bases left between them. The germline V gene has CDR1 SGHNT and CDR2 YYREEE (reference sequence). The length of the CDR3 is 17 residues. Complete variable domain (other parts from reference TRBV5-4 and TRBJ2-5): ETGVTQSPTHLIKTRGQQVTLRCSSQSGHNTVSWYQQALGQGPQFIFQYYREEENGRGNFPPRFSGLQFPNYSSELNVNALELDDSALYLCASSSSLGWLDQETQYFGPGTRLLVL.

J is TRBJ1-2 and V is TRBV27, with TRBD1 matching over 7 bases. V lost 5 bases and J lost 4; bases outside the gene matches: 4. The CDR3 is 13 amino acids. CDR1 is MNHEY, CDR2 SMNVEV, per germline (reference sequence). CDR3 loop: CASSGGTAYGYTF. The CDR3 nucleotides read TGTGCCAGCAGTGGAGGGACAGCCTATGGCTACACCTTC.

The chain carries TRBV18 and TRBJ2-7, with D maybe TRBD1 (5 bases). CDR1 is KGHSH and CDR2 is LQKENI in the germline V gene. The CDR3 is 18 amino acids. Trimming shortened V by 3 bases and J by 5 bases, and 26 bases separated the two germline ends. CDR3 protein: CASSPVLGQGNSRDEQYF. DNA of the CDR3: TGTGCCAGCTCACCCGTCCTCGGGCAGGGCAATTCACGGGACGAGCAGTACTTC.

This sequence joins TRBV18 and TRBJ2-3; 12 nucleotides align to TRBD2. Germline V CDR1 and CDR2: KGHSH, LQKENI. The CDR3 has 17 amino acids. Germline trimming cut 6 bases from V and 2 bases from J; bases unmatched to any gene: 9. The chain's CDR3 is CASSTRGLAGFTDTQYF. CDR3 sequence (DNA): TGTGCCAGCTCTACCAGGGGACTAGCGGGTTTCACAGATACGCAGTATTTT.

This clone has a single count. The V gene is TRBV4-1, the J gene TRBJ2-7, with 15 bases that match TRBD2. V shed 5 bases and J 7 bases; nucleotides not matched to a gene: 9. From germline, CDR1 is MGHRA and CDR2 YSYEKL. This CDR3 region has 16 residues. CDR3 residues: CASSSGTSGRIREQYF. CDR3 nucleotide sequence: TGCGCCAGCAGCTCCGGGACTAGCGGGAGGATAAGGGAGCAGTACTTC.

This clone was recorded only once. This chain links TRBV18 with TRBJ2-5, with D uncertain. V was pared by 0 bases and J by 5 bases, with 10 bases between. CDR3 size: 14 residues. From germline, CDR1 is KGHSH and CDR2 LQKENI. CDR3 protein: CASSPPEGRETQYF. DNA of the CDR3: TGTGCCAGCTCACCACCGGAAGGGCGGGAGACCCAGTACTTC. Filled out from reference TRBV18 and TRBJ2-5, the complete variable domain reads NAGVMQNPRHLVRRRGQEARLRCSPMKGHSHVYWYRQLPEEGLKFMVYLQKENIIDESGMPKERFSAEFPKEGPSILRIQQVVRGDSAAYFCASSPPEGRETQYFGPGTRLLVL.

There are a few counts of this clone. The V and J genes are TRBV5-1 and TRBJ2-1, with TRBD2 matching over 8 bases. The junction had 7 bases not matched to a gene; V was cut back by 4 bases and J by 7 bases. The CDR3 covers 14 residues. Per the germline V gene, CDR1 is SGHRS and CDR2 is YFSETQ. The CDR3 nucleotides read TGCGCCAGCAGCCCCGGACTAGCATTGAATGAGCAGTTCTTC. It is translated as CASSPGLALNEQFF.

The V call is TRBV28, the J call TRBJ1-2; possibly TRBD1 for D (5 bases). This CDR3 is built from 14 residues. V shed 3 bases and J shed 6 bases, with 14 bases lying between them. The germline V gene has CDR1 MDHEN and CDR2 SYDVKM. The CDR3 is CASSLGREWDGYTF. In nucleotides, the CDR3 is TGTGCCAGCAGTTTGGGGCGGGAGTGGGATGGCTACACCTTC.

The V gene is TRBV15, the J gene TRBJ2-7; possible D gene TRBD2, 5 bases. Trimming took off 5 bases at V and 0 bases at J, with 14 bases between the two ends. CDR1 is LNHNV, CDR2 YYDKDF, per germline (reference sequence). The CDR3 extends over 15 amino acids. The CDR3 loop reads CATSEGSLGSYEQYF. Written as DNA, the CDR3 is TGTGCCACCAGCGAGGGTTCTCTCGGCTCCTACGAGCAGTACTTC.

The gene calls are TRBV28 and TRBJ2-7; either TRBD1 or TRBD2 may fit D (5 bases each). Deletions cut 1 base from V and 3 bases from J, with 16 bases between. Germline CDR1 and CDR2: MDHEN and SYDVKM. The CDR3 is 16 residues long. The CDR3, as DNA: TGTGCCAGCAGTTTATTCACCGGGGCGCTTGGCTACGAGCAGTACTTC. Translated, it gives CASSLFTGALGYEQYF.

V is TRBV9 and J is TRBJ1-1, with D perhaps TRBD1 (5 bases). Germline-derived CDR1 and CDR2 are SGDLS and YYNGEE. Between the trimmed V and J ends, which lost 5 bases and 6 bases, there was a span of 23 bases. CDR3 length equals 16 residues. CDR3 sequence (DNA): TGTGCCAGCAGTTCCGGCCAGGGAAGGGGTTCGGCTGAAGCTTTCTTT. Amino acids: CASSSGQGRGSAEAFF.

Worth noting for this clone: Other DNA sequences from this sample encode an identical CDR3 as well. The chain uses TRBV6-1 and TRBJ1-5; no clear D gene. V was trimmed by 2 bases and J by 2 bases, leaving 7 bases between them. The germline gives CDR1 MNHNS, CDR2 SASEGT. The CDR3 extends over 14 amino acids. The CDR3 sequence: CASSETGGNQPQHF. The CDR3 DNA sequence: TGTGCCAGCAGTGAAACGGGTGGCAATCAGCCCCAGCATTTT.

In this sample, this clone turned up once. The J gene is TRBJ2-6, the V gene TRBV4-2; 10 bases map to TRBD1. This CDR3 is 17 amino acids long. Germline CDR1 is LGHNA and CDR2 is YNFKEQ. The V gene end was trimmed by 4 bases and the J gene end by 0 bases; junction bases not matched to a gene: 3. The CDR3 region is CASSPRDRGSGANVLTF. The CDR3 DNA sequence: TGTGCCAGCAGCCCCCGGGACAGGGGCTCTGGGGCCAACGTCCTGACTTTC.